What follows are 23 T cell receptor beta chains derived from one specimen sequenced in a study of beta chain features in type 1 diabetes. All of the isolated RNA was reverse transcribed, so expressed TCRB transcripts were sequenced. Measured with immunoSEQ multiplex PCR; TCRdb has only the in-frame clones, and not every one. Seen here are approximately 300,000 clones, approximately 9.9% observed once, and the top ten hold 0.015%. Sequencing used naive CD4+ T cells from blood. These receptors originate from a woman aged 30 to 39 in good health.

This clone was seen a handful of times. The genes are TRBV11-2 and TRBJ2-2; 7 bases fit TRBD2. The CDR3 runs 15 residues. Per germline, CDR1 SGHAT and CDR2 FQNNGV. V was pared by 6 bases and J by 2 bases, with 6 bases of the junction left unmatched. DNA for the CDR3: TGTGCCAGCAGTTGGACTAGAACCAACACCGGGGAGCTGTTTTTT. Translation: CASSWTRTNTGELFF. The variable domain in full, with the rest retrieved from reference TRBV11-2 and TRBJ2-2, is EAGVAQSPRYKIIEKRQSVAFWCNPISGHATLYWYQQILGQGPKLLIQFQNNGVVDDSQLPKDRFSAERLKGVDSTLKIQPAKLEDSAVYLCASSWTRTNTGELFFGEGSRLTVL.

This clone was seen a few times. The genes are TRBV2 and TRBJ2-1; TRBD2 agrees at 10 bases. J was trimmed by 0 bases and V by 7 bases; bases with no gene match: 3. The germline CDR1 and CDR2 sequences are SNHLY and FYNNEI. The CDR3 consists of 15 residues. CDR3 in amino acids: CASIPSGSSYNEQFF. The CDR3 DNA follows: TGTGCCAGCATTCCTAGCGGGAGCTCCTACAATGAGCAGTTCTTC.

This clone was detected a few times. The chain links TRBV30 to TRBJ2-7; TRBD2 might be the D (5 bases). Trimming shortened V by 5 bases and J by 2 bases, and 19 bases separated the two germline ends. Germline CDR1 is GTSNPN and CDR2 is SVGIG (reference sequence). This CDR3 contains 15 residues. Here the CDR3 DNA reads TGTGCCTGGTCGCCGGGATCCCTAATTACCTACGAGCAGTACTTC. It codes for CAWSPGSLITYEQYF.

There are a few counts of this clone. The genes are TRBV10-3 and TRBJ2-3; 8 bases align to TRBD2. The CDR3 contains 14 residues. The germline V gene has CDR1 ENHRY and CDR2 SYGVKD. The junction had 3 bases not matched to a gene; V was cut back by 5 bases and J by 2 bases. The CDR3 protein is CAISLTSATDTQYF. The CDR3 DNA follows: TGTGCCATCAGTCTGACTAGCGCCACAGATACGCAGTATTTT.

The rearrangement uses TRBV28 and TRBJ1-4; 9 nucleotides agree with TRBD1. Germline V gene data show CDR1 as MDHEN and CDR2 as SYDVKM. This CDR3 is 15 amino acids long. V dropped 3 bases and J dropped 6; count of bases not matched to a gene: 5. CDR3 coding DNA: TGTGCCAGCAGTTTTTACCGGGACAGGGATGAAAAACTGTTTTTT. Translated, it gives CASSFYRDRDEKLFF. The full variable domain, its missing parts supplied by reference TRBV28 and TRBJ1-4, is DVKVTQSSRYLVKRTGEKVFLECVQDMDHENMFWYRQDPGLGLRLIYFSYDVKMKEKGDIPEGYSVSREKKERFSLILESASTNQTSMYLCASSFYRDRDEKLFFGSGTQLSVL.

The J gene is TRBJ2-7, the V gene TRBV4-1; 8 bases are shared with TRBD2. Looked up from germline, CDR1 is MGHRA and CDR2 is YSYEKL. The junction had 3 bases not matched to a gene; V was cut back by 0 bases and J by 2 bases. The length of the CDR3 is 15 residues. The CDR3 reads CASSQEAGAAYEQYF. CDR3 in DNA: TGCGCCAGCAGCCAAGAAGCGGGAGCTGCCTACGAGCAGTACTTC.

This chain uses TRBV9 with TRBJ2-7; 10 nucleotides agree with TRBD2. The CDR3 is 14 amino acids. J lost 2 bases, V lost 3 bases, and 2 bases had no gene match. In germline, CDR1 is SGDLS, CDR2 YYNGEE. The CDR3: CASSAGTSAYEQYF. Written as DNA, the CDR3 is TGTGCCAGCAGCGCCGGGACTAGCGCCTACGAGCAGTACTTC. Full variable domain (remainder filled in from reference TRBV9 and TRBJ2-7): DSGVTQTPKHLITATGQRVTLRCSPRSGDLSVYWYQQSLDQGLQFLIQYYNGEERAKGNILERFSAQQFPDLHSELNLSSLELGDSALYFCASSAGTSAYEQYFGPGTRLTVT.

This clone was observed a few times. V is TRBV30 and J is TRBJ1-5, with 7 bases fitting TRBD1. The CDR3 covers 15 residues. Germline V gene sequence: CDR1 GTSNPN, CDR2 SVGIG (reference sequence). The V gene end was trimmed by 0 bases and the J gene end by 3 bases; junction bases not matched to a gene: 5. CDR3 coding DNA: TGTGCCTGGAGTGTCACAGGGGTGGACAATCAGCCCCAGCATTTT. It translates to CAWSVTGVDNQPQHF. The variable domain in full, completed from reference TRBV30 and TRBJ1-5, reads SQTIHQWPATLVQPVGSPLSLECTVEGTSNPNLYWYRQAAGRGLQLLFYSVGIGQISSEVPQNLSASRPQDRQFILSSKKLLLSDSGFYLCAWSVTGVDNQPQHFGDGTRLSIL.

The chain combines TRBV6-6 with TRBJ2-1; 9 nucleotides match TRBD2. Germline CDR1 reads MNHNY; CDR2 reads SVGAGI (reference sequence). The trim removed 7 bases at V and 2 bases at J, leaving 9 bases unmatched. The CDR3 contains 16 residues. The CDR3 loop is CASTREGLLTYNEQFF. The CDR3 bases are TGTGCCAGCACGCGGGAGGGCCTCCTTACCTACAATGAGCAGTTCTTC.

This chain's CDR3 is CASSPNRGNQPQHF. CDR3 in DNA: TGTGCCAGCTCACCAAATCGGGGAAATCAGCCCCAGCATTTT. The chain couples TRBV18 to TRBJ1-5; no clear D. Trimming took off 2 bases at V and 4 bases at J, with 9 bases between the two ends. This CDR3 has 14 amino acids. CDR1 and CDR2 (germline): KGHSH, LQKENI.

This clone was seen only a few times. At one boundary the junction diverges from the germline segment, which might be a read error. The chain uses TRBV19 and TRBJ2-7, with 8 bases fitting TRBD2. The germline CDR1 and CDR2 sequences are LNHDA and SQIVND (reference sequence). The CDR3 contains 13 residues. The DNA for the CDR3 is TGTGCCAGTAGTATAGTTCCCGGGAGGGCCCCGGATTTC. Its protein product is CASSIVPGRAPDF.

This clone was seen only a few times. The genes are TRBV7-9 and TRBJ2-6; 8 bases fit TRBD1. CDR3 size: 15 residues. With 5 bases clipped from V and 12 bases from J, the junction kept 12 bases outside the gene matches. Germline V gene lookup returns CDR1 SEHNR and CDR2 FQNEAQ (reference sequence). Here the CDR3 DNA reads TGTGCCAGCAGCAGCCCAGGACAGGGATCAAGCGTCCTGACTTTC. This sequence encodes CASSSPGQGSSVLTF. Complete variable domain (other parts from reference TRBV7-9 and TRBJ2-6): DTGVSQNPRHKITKRGQNVTFRCDPISEHNRLYWYRQTLGQGPEFLTYFQNEAQLEKSRLLSDRFSAERPKGSFSTLEIQRTEQGDSAMYLCASSSPGQGSSVLTFGAGSRLTVL.

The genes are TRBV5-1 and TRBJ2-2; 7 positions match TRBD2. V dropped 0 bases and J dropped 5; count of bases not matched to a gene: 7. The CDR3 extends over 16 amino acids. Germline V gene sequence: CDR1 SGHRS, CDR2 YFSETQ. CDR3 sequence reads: CASSLVGGRWTGELFF. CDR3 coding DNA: TGCGCCAGCAGCTTGGTAGGCGGGAGATGGACCGGGGAGCTGTTTTTT.

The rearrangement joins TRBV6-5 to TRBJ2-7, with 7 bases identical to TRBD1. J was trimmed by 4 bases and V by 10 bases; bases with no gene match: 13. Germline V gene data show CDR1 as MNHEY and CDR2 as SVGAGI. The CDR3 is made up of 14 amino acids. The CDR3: CAISRQGEGYEQYF. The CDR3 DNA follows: TGTGCCATCAGCCGACAGGGAGAGGGTTACGAGCAGTACTTC.

CDR3 in amino acids: CASSLVTGNTEAFF. In nucleotides, the CDR3 is TGTGCCAGCAGTTTAGTGACAGGGAACACTGAAGCTTTCTTT. The genes are TRBV28 and TRBJ1-1, with D tentatively TRBD1 (6 bases). Trimming took off 2 bases at V and 1 base at J, with 8 bases between the two ends. Germline loops: CDR1 MDHEN, CDR2 SYDVKM. The CDR3 spans 14 residues.

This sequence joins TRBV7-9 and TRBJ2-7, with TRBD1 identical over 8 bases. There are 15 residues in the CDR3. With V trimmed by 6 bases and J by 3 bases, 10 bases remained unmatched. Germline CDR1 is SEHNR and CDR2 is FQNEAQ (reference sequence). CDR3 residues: CASRPQGAVVYEQYF. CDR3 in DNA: TGTGCCAGCAGACCCCAGGGGGCAGTCGTCTACGAGCAGTACTTC.

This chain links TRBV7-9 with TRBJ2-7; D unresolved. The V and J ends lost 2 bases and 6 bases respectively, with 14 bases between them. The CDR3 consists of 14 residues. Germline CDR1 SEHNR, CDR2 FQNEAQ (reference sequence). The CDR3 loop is CASSLLYTQAEQYF. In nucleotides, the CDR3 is TGTGCCAGCAGCTTATTGTATACTCAGGCCGAGCAGTACTTC.

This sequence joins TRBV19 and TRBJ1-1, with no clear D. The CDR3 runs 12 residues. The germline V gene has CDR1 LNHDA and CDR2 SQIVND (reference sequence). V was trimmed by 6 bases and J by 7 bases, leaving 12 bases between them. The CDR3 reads CASRSGRDEAFF. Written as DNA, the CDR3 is TGTGCCAGTAGATCCGGGAGAGATGAAGCTTTCTTT. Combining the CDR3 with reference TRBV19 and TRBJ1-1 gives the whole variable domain DGGITQSPKYLFRKEGQNVTLSCEQNLNHDAMYWYRQDPGQGLRLIYYSQIVNDFQKGDIAEGYSVSREKKESFPLTVTSAQKNPTAFYLCASRSGRDEAFFGQGTRLTVV.

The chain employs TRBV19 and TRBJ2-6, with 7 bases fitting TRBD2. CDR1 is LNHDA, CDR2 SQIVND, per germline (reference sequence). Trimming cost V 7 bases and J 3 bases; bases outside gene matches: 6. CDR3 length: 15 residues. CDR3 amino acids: CASIFSGGGANVLTF. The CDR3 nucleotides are TGTGCCAGTATCTTTTCGGGAGGTGGGGCCAACGTCCTGACTTTC.

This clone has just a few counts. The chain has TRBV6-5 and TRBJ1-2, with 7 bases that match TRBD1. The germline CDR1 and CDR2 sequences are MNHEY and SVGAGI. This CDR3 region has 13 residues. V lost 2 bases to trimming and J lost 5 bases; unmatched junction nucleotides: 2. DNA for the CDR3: TGTGCCAGCAGTTACCGGGACAGATATGGCTACACCTTC. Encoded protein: CASSYRDRYGYTF.

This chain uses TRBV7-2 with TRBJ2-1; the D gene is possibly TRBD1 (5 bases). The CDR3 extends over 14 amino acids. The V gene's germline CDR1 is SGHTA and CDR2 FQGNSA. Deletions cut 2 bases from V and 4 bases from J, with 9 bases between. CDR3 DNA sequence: TGTGCCAGCAGCTTACGACAGCTTTACAATGAGCAGTTCTTC. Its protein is CASSLRQLYNEQFF.

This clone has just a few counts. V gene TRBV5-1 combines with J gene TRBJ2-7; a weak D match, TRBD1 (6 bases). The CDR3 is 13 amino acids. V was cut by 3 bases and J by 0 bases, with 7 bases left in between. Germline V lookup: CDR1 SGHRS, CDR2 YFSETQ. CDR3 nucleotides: TGCGCCAGCAGCTGGACAGCCTCCTACGAGCAGTACTTC. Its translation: CASSWTASYEQYF.

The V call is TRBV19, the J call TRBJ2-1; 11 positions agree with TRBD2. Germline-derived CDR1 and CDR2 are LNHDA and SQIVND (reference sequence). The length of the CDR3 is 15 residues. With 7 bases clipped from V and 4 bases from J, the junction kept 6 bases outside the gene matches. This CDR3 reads CASKGSGGGYNEQFF. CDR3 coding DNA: TGTGCCAGTAAGGGTAGCGGGGGGGGATACAATGAGCAGTTCTTC.